This note documents a single T cell receptor beta chain sequence. Its antigen is not known. A junction boundary mismatches the germline segment, possibly from a read error. The source of the sample is a study of cytomegalovirus exposure and HLA in healthy donors. Study-level results: The authors judged a highly shared variant cluster likely a sequencing artifact. The classifier reportedly diagnosed cytomegalovirus status with high specificity and sensitivity.

The germline V gene encodes CDR1 SGHTA and CDR2 FQGTGA. This CDR3 spans 10 amino acids. The PCR used 60 Vbeta and 13 Jbeta primers. Here immunoSEQ multiplex PCR was the method, and the copy in TCRdb shows in-frame clones only, minus some. The table includes some 140,000 clones, under 80% detected once. V and J are TRBV7-3 and TRBJ2-7; 8 nucleotides align to TRBD1. The receptor's source is a man in his thirties or forties in good health and CMV-seronegative. The specimen sequenced was PBMCs. CDR3 sequence (DNA): TGTGCCAGCAGGACCATGGGACAGGAGTTC. As protein: CASRTMGQEF.